This T cell receptor (beta chain) was obtained from a study of early T cells in non-severe SARS-CoV-2 infection. Study details: The study sequenced bulk RNA from unsorted whole blood, with chains unpaired.

The length of the CDR3 is 14 residues. The V end lost 0 bases, the J end lost 4 bases, and 5 bases lay between the germline ends. CDR1 SGHKS and CDR2 YYEKEE come from the germline V gene (reference sequence). Attachment of unique molecular identifiers to individual cDNA molecules was performed. Each CDR3 protein is one row after TCRdb ran MiXCR on the 5' RACE reads. The table records around 50,000 distinct CDR3 sequences, 9.5% to 15% of them present only once. This clonotype was picked up a small number of times. The V and J genes are TRBV5-5 and TRBJ2-6; D gene ambiguous. Sequencing was carried out using whole blood. This TCR derives from an adult who was a healthcare worker with PCR-confirmed SARS-CoV-2 infection or an uninfected control (not recorded which). CDR3 sequence: CASSLAWGANVLTF. The CDR3 nucleotides are TGTGCCAGCAGCTTGGCCTGGGGGGCCAACGTCCTGACTTTC.